Sequencing of this T cell receptor beta chain was carried out in a study of cytomegalovirus exposure and HLA in healthy donors. In the study overall: Most genotyped donors, 81% of roughly 400, had Caucasian-associated genetic ancestry. Study outcomes and limitations: Immune exposure was documented only through CMV serostatus.

Regarding this clone: Antigen unknown.

The PCR contained 60 Vbeta and 13 Jbeta primers. This table comes from immunoSEQ multiplex PCR, and its TCRdb copy is limited to in-frame clones, with some not included. The top ten clones hold about 1.6% of a sample with approximately 170,000 clones, around 78% of them seen once. With 2 bases removed from V and 1 base from J, the gap between germline ends came to 13 bases. CDR3 length: 16 residues. In germline, CDR1 is SGHAT, CDR2 FQNNGV. The sample was PBMCs. The sequence was obtained from a man between 35 and 55 years old in good health and CMV-seronegative. The V call is TRBV11-2, the J call TRBJ2-3; possible D gene TRBD2, 6 bases. This chain's CDR3 is CASSLSVSGGTDTQYF. The CDR3, as DNA: TGTGCCAGCAGCTTATCGGTTAGCGGAGGCACAGATACGCAGTATTTT.